This TCR beta chain was sequenced for a study of spatial heterogeneity in lung cancer. Many counts were recorded for this clonotype. Time point here: sample taken at primary tumor resection. Donors were some 72 untreated early-stage non-small cell lung cancer patients. V was clipped by 8 bases and J by 5 bases, with 10 bases between them. The CDR3 runs 13 residues. Individual TCR cDNA molecules each bore their own unique molecular identifier. TCRdb used MiXCR to reprocess the 5' RACE reads, holding one entry per CDR3 protein. The profile shows under 50,000 distinct CDR3 sequences, roughly 5.2% of them singletons.

The chain couples TRBV12-3 or TRBV12-4 to TRBJ1-6; the D gene is possibly TRBD1 (5 bases). The origin of this receptor is a female donor with early-stage non-small cell lung cancer. This material consisted of PBMCs, taken at surgery. In nucleotides, the CDR3 is TGTGCCAGCCGATGGGGGGATAATTCACCCCTCCACTTT. Translating it yields CASRWGDNSPLHF.